This T cell receptor beta chain was sequenced during a study of post-analysis software for immune sequencing data. The overall study: Included among the disease courses, which were recorded for the cohort, were relapsing-remitting, secondary progressive and progressive-relapsing multiple sclerosis. The study's findings and limits: By F measure, samples from a shared preparation batch strongly co-clustered. A few TRBV segments appeared more often in patients than in controls, and TRBV5-6, TRBV5-1 and TRBV20-1 were among these.

TCR beta libraries were prepared from cDNA with unique molecular identifiers. The T cell input of roughly 1 to 11 million gave 400,000 to 500,000 cDNA molecules. TCRdb ran MiXCR on the PCR reads and lists one entry per CDR3 protein. In the table there are about 200,000 distinct CDR3 sequences, approximately 29% of which are singletons. Germline V gene lookup returns CDR1 MDHEN and CDR2 SYDVKM. Trimming pared 6 bases from V and 0 bases from J, leaving 18 bases between. The CDR3 is 17 amino acids. Details on this clonotype: Antigen unknown.

The sample consisted of blood. The source of this sequence is a girl aged 2-17 years with multiple sclerosis. This chain uses TRBV28 with TRBJ1-5; D is undetermined. CDR3 protein: CASSHEGPVDSNQPQHF. The CDR3 bases are TGTGCCAGCAGCCATGAGGGTCCAGTAGATAGCAATCAGCCCCAGCATTTT. The whole variable domain, filled in from reference TRBV28 and TRBJ1-5, reads DVKVTQSSRYLVKRTGEKVFLECVQDMDHENMFWYRQDPGLGLRLIYFSYDVKMKEKGDIPEGYSVSREKKERFSLILESASTNQTSMYLCASSHEGPVDSNQPQHFGDGTRLSIL.